In this sample, the clone carrying this T cell receptor beta chain turned up a few times. Its antigen is unidentified. The V gene end was trimmed by 5 bases and the J gene end by 4 bases; junction bases not matched to a gene: 6. The CDR3 loop spans 16 amino acids. The source of the sample is a study of post-analysis software for immune sequencing data. The library was made from cDNA and included unique molecular identifiers. Each sample of 1 to 10 million input T cells yielded about 500,000 cDNA molecules, so each molecule approximated one T cell. TCRdb called the PCR reads again in MiXCR, with one record for every CDR3 protein. The sample contains a few hundred thousand distinct CDR3 sequences, 45% of which appear only once. Study outcomes and limitations: Diversity measured as normalized Chao1 was significantly lower in multiple sclerosis patients than in controls. A handful of TRBV segments (TRBV5-6, TRBV5-1 and TRBV20-1 among them) occurred more frequently in patients than in controls.

The sequence was obtained from a girl aged 5 to 17 with multiple sclerosis. The sequencing input was blood. The gene calls are TRBV12-3 or TRBV12-4 and TRBJ2-3; 13 nucleotides match TRBD2. The DNA for the CDR3 is TGTGCCAGCAGTCCCCGGACTAGCGGGAGTTCAGATACGCAGTATTTT. Its protein is CASSPRTSGSSDTQYF.